These T cell receptor beta chains were read from a single sample in a study of cytomegalovirus exposure and HLA in healthy donors. Generated by immunoSEQ multiplex PCR, the TCRdb table keeps only in-frame clones and is missing some. The sample includes approximately 99,000 clones, 55% to 80% of them seen just once. Sequencing was performed on PBMCs. The receptors come from a man aged 40-55 years in good health and CMV-seronegative. Each CDR3 is given with its conserved first and last residue. A D gene is named only where the DNA matches it firmly. A clone size is listed for some rows: how often the clone was seen (once, few, many), or a class if it is expanded.

abundance,d_gene,v_gene,j_gene,CDR3nt,CDR3aa
.,.,TRBV9,TRBJ1-1,TGTGCCAGCAGCGCGGTGGGCAACTTGAACACTGAAGCTTTCTTT,CASSAVGNLNTEAFF
.,TRBD1,TRBV18,TRBJ2-7,TGTGCCAGCTCGATGAGACAGGGGCTCCCCTCGGAGCAGTACTTC,CASSMRQGLPSEQYF
.,.,TRBV5-6,TRBJ1-2,TGTGCCAGCAGCCTCGTACGGGGCTACACCTTC,CASSLVRGYTF
.,TRBD1,TRBV4-1,TRBJ2-1,TGCGCCAGCAGCCAAGTAATGCAGGACAGGGGGTCTTCCAGCTCCTACAATGAGCAGTTCTTC,CASSQVMQDRGSSSSYNEQFF
.,TRBD1,TRBV5-4,TRBJ2-2,TGTGCCAGCAGCTTGGCCAGGGGGCCGGGCGGGGAGCTGTTTTTT,CASSLARGPGGELFF
few,TRBD2,TRBV18,TRBJ2-7,TGTGCCAGCTCACCAGGACTAGCGGGGCTCGGCGAGCAGTACTTC,CASSPGLAGLGEQYF
.,.,TRBV5-1,TRBJ1-1,TGCGCCAGCAGCTTGGACATTCTGGCCACTGAAGCTTTCTTT,CASSLDILATEAFF
.,.,TRBV2,TRBJ2-7,TGTGCCAGCAGGGGACTTCTAAGCTACGAGCAGTACTTC,CASRGLLSYEQYF
.,.,TRBV19,TRBJ2-1,TGTGCCAGTAGCTCACGGGCTAGGGAGTACAATGAGCAGTTCTTC,CASSSRAREYNEQFF
.,TRBD2,TRBV4-1,TRBJ2-5,TGCGCCAGCAGCCAAGTCGGGACTAGTGTCGAGACCCAGTACTTC,CASSQVGTSVETQYF
.,TRBD1,TRBV5-1,TRBJ1-1,TGCGCCAGCAACCTACGCCGGGACAGGGGGCTCTTCGGAGCTTTCTTT,CASNLRRDRGLFGAFF
few,TRBD2,TRBV4-3,TRBJ2-1,TGCGCCAGCAGTCTTGGACTGGAGCGGGGGGTAAATGAGCAGTTCTTC,CASSLGLERGVNEQFF
.,.,TRBV5-1,TRBJ2-3,TGCGCCAGCAGCTTGGCACAGACCCGAACCGATACGCAGTATTTT,CASSLAQTRTDTQYF
once,.,TRBV6-5,TRBJ2-3,TGTGCCAGCAGGTGGAGGCAATGGAGCACAGATACGCAGTATTTT,CASRWRQWSTDTQYF
.,.,TRBV12-5,TRBJ1-3,TGTGCTAGTGGTTTGGGTAGCTCTGGAAACACCATATATTTT,CASGLGSSGNTIYF
few,.,TRBV7-9,TRBJ1-1,TGTGCCAGCAGCTATTACGAGGGGGTGGCTGAAGCTTTCTTT,CASSYYEGVAEAFF
.,.,TRBV5-1,TRBJ1-1,TGCGCCAGCAGCTTGTCCCCGGGTGCGACTGAAGCTTTCTTT,CASSLSPGATEAFF
.,TRBD1,TRBV29-1,TRBJ2-3,TGCAGCGTTGAAATCTGGGACAGGGGACCAGATACGCAGTATTTT,CSVEIWDRGPDTQYF
.,TRBD2,TRBV4-1,TRBJ2-3,TGCGCCAGCAGCCCCGGAGGACTAGCGGGGGGCGACCCCACAGATACGCAGTATTTT,CASSPGGLAGGDPTDTQYF
once,TRBD2,TRBV11-3,TRBJ2-1,TGTGCCAGCAGCTTAGGGCGGGGGGGCCGGTCTGAGCAGTTCTTC,CASSLGRGGRSEQFF
.,TRBD1,TRBV18,TRBJ2-2,TGTGCCAGCTTAGACGGGACAGTAAACACCGGGGAGCTGTTTTTT,CASLDGTVNTGELFF
.,.,TRBV30,TRBJ1-5,TGTGCCTGGAGTGTAAAACAGAAGAATCAGCCCCAGCATTTT,CAWSVKQKNQPQHF
.,TRBD1,TRBV4-1,TRBJ1-6,TGCGCCAGCAGCTCCCGGACAGGGAGCTCCTATAATTCACCCCTCCACTTT,CASSSRTGSSYNSPLHF
.,.,TRBV5-6,TRBJ2-7,TGTGCCAGCAGCTTGGGACAGGAGGACTACGAGCAGTACTTC,CASSLGQEDYEQYF
.,TRBD2,TRBV28,TRBJ2-1,TGTGCCAGCAAAACTAGCGGGGGGGGCTCCTACAATGAGCAGTTCTTC,CASKTSGGGSYNEQFF